This TCR beta chain was sequenced for a study of beta chain features in type 1 diabetes. Across the whole study: Patient and healthy donor groups were alike in age, gender and cell yields. Study-wide points: Although PCR might favor shorter templates, it would do so equally in patients and controls. Type 1 diabetes patients had moderately but significantly shorter TCRB CDR3s in all four CD4+ subsets.

On average, the one heparinised blood draw given by each donor was about 100 mL. The CDR3 has 15 amino acids. With 6 bases clipped from V and 1 base from J, the junction kept 3 bases outside the gene matches. CDR1 is ENHRY, CDR2 SYGVKD, per germline. With respect to this clone: Its antigen is unknown.

As every portion of the isolated RNA was reverse transcribed, the sequencing read expressed TCRB transcripts. The table came from immunoSEQ multiplex PCR; TCRdb's copy has only in-frame clones and leaves some out. The sample lists about 300,000 clones; about 13% were seen once. The chain carries TRBV10-3 and TRBJ2-4; 10 nucleotides agree with TRBD1. The TCR originated in a woman aged 18-35 years with type 1 diabetes. The sequencing sample was made of naive CD4+ T cells from blood. Here the CDR3 DNA reads TGTGCCATCAGGGGGACAGGGGAGGCCAAAAACATTCAGTACTTC. As protein: CAIRGTGEAKNIQYF.